These T cell receptor beta chains were read from a single sample in a study of T and B cells in COVID-19 patients. TCRdb called the multiplex PCR reads again in MiXCR, with one record for every CDR3 protein. The table lists about 23,000 distinct CDR3 sequences, 25% to 30% of them singletons. The sequencing sample was made of blood. These receptor sequences come from a human donor who had recovered from COVID-19. CDR3s include the opening cysteine and the closing phenylalanine or tryptophan. A D gene is named only where the DNA matches it firmly. Some rows mark clone size as missing; the rest say once, few, many or name a class of expanded clone.

v_call: TRBV18
d_call: NA
j_call: TRBJ1-2
clone_size: NA
cdr3_nt: TGTGCCAGCTCACCACGGGAGGGTGGCCCGTGGGGCAACACCTTC
cdr3_aa: CASSPREGGPWGNTF

v_call: TRBV24-1
d_call: TRBD1
j_call: TRBJ2-3
clone_size: NA
cdr3_nt: TGTGCCACCAGTGACGGGACAGGAAGCACAGATACGCAGTATTTT
cdr3_aa: CATSDGTGSTDTQYF

v_call: TRBV19
d_call: NA
j_call: TRBJ2-3
clone_size: medium-sized
cdr3_nt: TGTGCCAGTACCCCGGAGGGGGGCGCTAGCACAGATACGCAGTATTTT
cdr3_aa: CASTPEGGASTDTQYF

v_call: TRBV12-3/TRBV12-4
d_call: NA
j_call: TRBJ2-7
clone_size: NA
cdr3_nt: TGTGCCAGCAGTTTCGAGTCGGGGGAGCAGTACTTC
cdr3_aa: CASSFESGEQYF

v_call: TRBV19
d_call: NA
j_call: TRBJ1-4
clone_size: NA
cdr3_nt: TGTGCCAGTAGGGATGCGGGAGGACCTTATAATGAAAAACTGTTTTTT
cdr3_aa: CASRDAGGPYNEKLFF

v_call: TRBV7-9
d_call: TRBD1
j_call: TRBJ2-2
clone_size: NA
cdr3_nt: TGTGCCAGCAGCCCCGGGACAGGCTCCGCCGGGGAGCTGTTTTTT
cdr3_aa: CASSPGTGSAGELFF

v_call: TRBV7-9
d_call: NA
j_call: TRBJ1-3
clone_size: few
cdr3_nt: TGTGCCAGCAGCCTTCAAGGGGACTCTGGAAACACCATATATTTT
cdr3_aa: CASSLQGDSGNTIYF

v_call: TRBV11-1
d_call: NA
j_call: TRBJ1-3
clone_size: few
cdr3_nt: TGTGCCAGCAGCTTAGATCGAATGGTTGGAAACACCATATATTTT
cdr3_aa: CASSLDRMVGNTIYF

v_call: TRBV5-1
d_call: TRBD1
j_call: TRBJ2-3
clone_size: NA
cdr3_nt: TGCGCCAGCAGCTTACAGGGGTCTAGATCCACAGATACGCAGTATTTT
cdr3_aa: CASSLQGSRSTDTQYF

v_call: TRBV6-6
d_call: TRBD2
j_call: TRBJ2-7
clone_size: many
cdr3_nt: TGTGCCAGCAGCCCTACTAGCGGGGGGGCCGACGAGCAGTACTTC
cdr3_aa: CASSPTSGGADEQYF

v_call: TRBV29-1
d_call: NA
j_call: TRBJ1-3
clone_size: few
cdr3_nt: TGCAGCGTTCCCCAACCTGGAAACACCATATATTTT
cdr3_aa: CSVPQPGNTIYF

v_call: TRBV18
d_call: TRBD1
j_call: TRBJ1-6
clone_size: NA
cdr3_nt: TGTGCCAGCTCACCAGAGGGACAGGGGGCTCATTCACCCCTCCACTTT
cdr3_aa: CASSPEGQGAHSPLHF

v_call: TRBV11-1
d_call: TRBD2
j_call: TRBJ2-1
clone_size: NA
cdr3_nt: TGTGCCAGCAGCTTAAGTTTAGCGGGAGCCCAGGATGAGCAGTTCTTC
cdr3_aa: CASSLSLAGAQDEQFF

v_call: TRBV7-6
d_call: NA
j_call: TRBJ1-3
clone_size: NA
cdr3_nt: TGTGCCAGCAGCTTATCCCCCTCTGGAAACACCATATATTTT
cdr3_aa: CASSLSPSGNTIYF

v_call: TRBV20-1
d_call: NA
j_call: TRBJ2-7
clone_size: NA
cdr3_nt: TGCAGTGCTAGTTTGGACTGGGAGCACGAGCAGTACTTC
cdr3_aa: CSASLDWEHEQYF

v_call: TRBV6-1
d_call: TRBD2
j_call: TRBJ2-7
clone_size: few
cdr3_nt: TGTGCCAGCAGTGAAGGAGCGGGGTCGGGCCACGAGCAGTACTTC
cdr3_aa: CASSEGAGSGHEQYF

v_call: TRBV18
d_call: NA
j_call: TRBJ2-2
clone_size: NA
cdr3_nt: TGTGCCAGCTCACTACGCCCCGGGGACGCCGGGGAGCTGTTTTTT
cdr3_aa: CASSLRPGDAGELFF

v_call: TRBV12-3/TRBV12-4
d_call: NA
j_call: TRBJ2-5
clone_size: NA
cdr3_nt: TGTGCCAGCAGTTTACAAGGACCTTGGGAGACCCAGTACTTC
cdr3_aa: CASSLQGPWETQYF

v_call: TRBV19
d_call: NA
j_call: TRBJ1-1
clone_size: NA
cdr3_nt: TGTGCCAGTAGTACTTGGGACACTGAAGCTTTCTTT
cdr3_aa: CASSTWDTEAFF

v_call: TRBV18
d_call: NA
j_call: TRBJ1-1
clone_size: few
cdr3_nt: TGTGCCAGCTCAGAGGACGCAAGAAGGACTGAAGCTTTCTTT
cdr3_aa: CASSEDARRTEAFF

v_call: TRBV7-6
d_call: TRBD1
j_call: TRBJ2-5
clone_size: NA
cdr3_nt: TGTGCCAGCAGCTTAGGTCTGGGGACAGGGCAAAAAGAGACCCAGTACTTC
cdr3_aa: CASSLGLGTGQKETQYF

v_call: TRBV6-1
d_call: NA
j_call: TRBJ1-2
clone_size: NA
cdr3_nt: TGTGCCAGCAGTGAAATTGGGTTATATGGCTACACCTTC
cdr3_aa: CASSEIGLYGYTF

v_call: TRBV20-1
d_call: TRBD2
j_call: TRBJ2-3
clone_size: NA
cdr3_nt: TGCAGTGCTAAGCTAGCGGTCACAGATACGCAGTATTTT
cdr3_aa: CSAKLAVTDTQYF

v_call: TRBV19
d_call: TRBD1
j_call: TRBJ1-2
clone_size: NA
cdr3_nt: TGTGCCAGTAGTTCATGGGACAGAGCCAACTATGGCTACACCTTC
cdr3_aa: CASSSWDRANYGYTF

v_call: TRBV6-4
d_call: TRBD2
j_call: TRBJ2-1
clone_size: NA
cdr3_nt: TGTGCCAGCAGTGGGCTAGCGGGGGGATACAATGAGCAGTTCTTC
cdr3_aa: CASSGLAGGYNEQFF

v_call: TRBV18
d_call: NA
j_call: TRBJ2-2
clone_size: many
cdr3_nt: TGTGCCAGCTCACCACTAGACACCGGGGAGCTGTTTTTT
cdr3_aa: CASSPLDTGELFF

v_call: TRBV18
d_call: TRBD1
j_call: TRBJ2-1
clone_size: few
cdr3_nt: TGTGCCAGCTCACCCCACCGGGACAGTCCTGAAGAGTTCTTC
cdr3_aa: CASSPHRDSPEEFF

v_call: TRBV11-1
d_call: NA
j_call: TRBJ2-7
clone_size: NA
cdr3_nt: TGTGCCAGCAGCTTACCGGGACGGAGCTCCTACGAGCAGTACTTC
cdr3_aa: CASSLPGRSSYEQYF

v_call: TRBV6-6
d_call: NA
j_call: TRBJ1-4
clone_size: few
cdr3_nt: TGTGCCACACAACAGAGGGAAAAACTGTTTTTT
cdr3_aa: CATQQREKLFF

v_call: TRBV19
d_call: TRBD1
j_call: TRBJ2-5
clone_size: NA
cdr3_nt: TGTGCCAGTAGCCCGGGACAGAACTTCCAAGAGACCCAGTACTTC
cdr3_aa: CASSPGQNFQETQYF

v_call: TRBV6-5
d_call: NA
j_call: TRBJ2-3
clone_size: NA
cdr3_nt: TGTGCCAGCAGTTACAGGTGGGCAGATACGCAGTATTTT
cdr3_aa: CASSYRWADTQYF

v_call: TRBV5-6
d_call: NA
j_call: TRBJ2-7
clone_size: NA
cdr3_nt: TGTGCCAGCAGCTTACAGGAATCGGTCTACGAGCAGTACTTC
cdr3_aa: CASSLQESVYEQYF

v_call: TRBV12-3/TRBV12-4
d_call: TRBD2
j_call: TRBJ2-1
clone_size: few
cdr3_nt: TGTGCCAGCAGTTTACTACTAGCGGTTCGAGATGAGCAGTTCTTC
cdr3_aa: CASSLLLAVRDEQFF

v_call: TRBV6-5
d_call: NA
j_call: TRBJ2-7
clone_size: NA
cdr3_nt: TGTGCCAGCAGCCACCGATACGTCGGACACTCCTACGAGCAGTACTTC
cdr3_aa: CASSHRYVGHSYEQYF

v_call: TRBV5-5
d_call: NA
j_call: TRBJ2-4
clone_size: few
cdr3_nt: TGTGCCAGCAGCTTTAGAGGCATCCTTGGGGCAAACATTCAGTACTTC
cdr3_aa: CASSFRGILGANIQYF

v_call: TRBV10-1
d_call: NA
j_call: TRBJ2-2
clone_size: NA
cdr3_nt: TGCGCCAGCAGTGGGAAGGGAGCAAGCACCGGGGAGCTGTTTTTT
cdr3_aa: CASSGKGASTGELFF

v_call: TRBV14
d_call: NA
j_call: TRBJ2-1
clone_size: NA
cdr3_nt: TGTGCCAGCAGCCAAGGATCAATACAGTACAATGAGCAGTTCTTC
cdr3_aa: CASSQGSIQYNEQFF

v_call: TRBV27
d_call: NA
j_call: TRBJ1-2
clone_size: few
cdr3_nt: TGTGCCAGCAGTTTACAGGCGGGCTATGGCTACACCTTC
cdr3_aa: CASSLQAGYGYTF

v_call: TRBV12-3/TRBV12-4
d_call: TRBD1
j_call: TRBJ1-2
clone_size: NA
cdr3_nt: TGTGCCAGCAGCCCGGGACAGGGTTATCGTGGCTACACCTTC
cdr3_aa: CASSPGQGYRGYTF

v_call: TRBV19
d_call: TRBD2
j_call: TRBJ2-1
clone_size: medium-sized
cdr3_nt: TGTGCCAGTAGTACCGCCCGACCGGTAGCGGGGGGGTGGAATGAGCAGTTCTTC
cdr3_aa: CASSTARPVAGGWNEQFF

v_call: TRBV30
d_call: NA
j_call: TRBJ1-1
clone_size: few
cdr3_nt: TGTGCCTGGAGCTCAGGACGGGAGGAGGCTTTCTTT
cdr3_aa: CAWSSGREEAFF

v_call: TRBV30
d_call: NA
j_call: TRBJ2-7
clone_size: medium-sized
cdr3_nt: TGTGCCTGGAGGGCCAGGGGGGGCTACGAGCAGTACTTC
cdr3_aa: CAWRARGGYEQYF

v_call: TRBV5-1
d_call: NA
j_call: TRBJ1-1
clone_size: NA
cdr3_nt: TGCGCCAGCAGCTTATTCGACGGTCTGAACACTGAAGCTTTCTTT
cdr3_aa: CASSLFDGLNTEAFF

v_call: TRBV5-4
d_call: TRBD2
j_call: TRBJ2-2
clone_size: NA
cdr3_nt: TGTGCCAGCAGCTTCGACGGAAGCGGGAACGCCGGGGAGCTGTTTTTT
cdr3_aa: CASSFDGSGNAGELFF

v_call: TRBV18
d_call: NA
j_call: TRBJ1-4
clone_size: few
cdr3_nt: TGTGCCAGCTCAAGTCCCGGGACTGTTACTGCAACTAATGAAAAACTGTTTTTT
cdr3_aa: CASSSPGTVTATNEKLFF

v_call: TRBV6-5
d_call: TRBD1
j_call: TRBJ1-2
clone_size: few
cdr3_nt: TGTGCCAGCAGCTTATCGGACAGGGGGTTAGGGTATGGCTACACCTTC
cdr3_aa: CASSLSDRGLGYGYTF

v_call: TRBV27
d_call: TRBD1
j_call: TRBJ2-3
clone_size: NA
cdr3_nt: TGTGCCAGCACCTCACCTACCGGGACAGGGGGCGCAGATACGCAGTATTTT
cdr3_aa: CASTSPTGTGGADTQYF

v_call: TRBV19
d_call: NA
j_call: TRBJ1-2
clone_size: few
cdr3_nt: TGTGCCAGTAGTTCCTCAGGCAGGGGTTCGTATGGCTACACCTTC
cdr3_aa: CASSSSGRGSYGYTF

v_call: TRBV6-1
d_call: NA
j_call: TRBJ2-3
clone_size: few
cdr3_nt: TGTGCCGGCGAGTTCAGGGAACCGCGCTCACGAGATACGCAGTATTTT
cdr3_aa: CAGEFREPRSRDTQYF

v_call: TRBV27
d_call: TRBD2
j_call: TRBJ2-3
clone_size: NA
cdr3_nt: TGTGCCAGCAGTTTTCGGCTAGCGGGAGGCGCCGAAGTCCGCACAGATACGCAGTATTTT
cdr3_aa: CASSFRLAGGAEVRTDTQYF

v_call: TRBV12-3/TRBV12-4
d_call: TRBD2
j_call: TRBJ2-7
clone_size: NA
cdr3_nt: TGTGCCAGCAGTTTCTCGACTAGCGGGAGCACCTTC
cdr3_aa: CASSFSTSGSTF

v_call: TRBV20-1
d_call: NA
j_call: TRBJ2-3
clone_size: NA
cdr3_nt: TGCAGTGAGAGGAGAGGGATTCGGGATACGCAGTATTTT
cdr3_aa: CSERRGIRDTQYF

v_call: TRBV29-1
d_call: TRBD1
j_call: TRBJ1-2
clone_size: NA
cdr3_nt: TGCAGCGTTGAAAGGACAGGGGGCGCCATGAATGGCTACACCTTC
cdr3_aa: CSVERTGGAMNGYTF

v_call: TRBV15
d_call: NA
j_call: TRBJ2-2
clone_size: medium-sized
cdr3_nt: TGTGCCACCAGCAGAGATAAGGCAGGGGCGGGCGGGGAGCTGTTTTTT
cdr3_aa: CATSRDKAGAGGELFF

v_call: TRBV6-5
d_call: NA
j_call: TRBJ1-2
clone_size: NA
cdr3_nt: TGTGCCAGCACCCTTACCTACAGATCCCATGGCTACACCTTC
cdr3_aa: CASTLTYRSHGYTF